This T cell receptor (beta chain) is from a study of CD8+ T cells in alopecia areata. Study outcomes and limitations: Sequencing of scalp samples also captures resident alphabeta T cells of normal skin. In lesional scalp, particularly from alopecia totalis/universalis, clonality was higher than in normal scalp.

The treatment was: oral pan-JAK inhibitor, 5-10 mg twice daily. RNA extraction was followed by reverse transcription into cDNA, which acted as the sequencing template. Here immunoSEQ multiplex PCR was the method, and the copy in TCRdb shows in-frame clones only, minus some. The sample holds 200,000 to 250,000 clones, about 57% seen once. Details on this clone: Its antigen is undetermined.

The germline gives CDR1 GTSNPN, CDR2 SVGIG (reference sequence). V was trimmed by 2 bases and J by 0 bases, leaving 5 bases between them. This CDR3 is built from 14 residues. This TCR derives from a human donor with alopecia areata. Sequences were derived from CD4+ T cells sorted from blood, sampled at week 4, from a patient treated with tofacitinib. V is TRBV30 and J is TRBJ1-6, with no clear D. The DNA of the CDR3 is TGTGCCTGGAGTATGAGCTCCTATAATTCACCCCTCCACTTT. This encodes CAWSMSSYNSPLHF.